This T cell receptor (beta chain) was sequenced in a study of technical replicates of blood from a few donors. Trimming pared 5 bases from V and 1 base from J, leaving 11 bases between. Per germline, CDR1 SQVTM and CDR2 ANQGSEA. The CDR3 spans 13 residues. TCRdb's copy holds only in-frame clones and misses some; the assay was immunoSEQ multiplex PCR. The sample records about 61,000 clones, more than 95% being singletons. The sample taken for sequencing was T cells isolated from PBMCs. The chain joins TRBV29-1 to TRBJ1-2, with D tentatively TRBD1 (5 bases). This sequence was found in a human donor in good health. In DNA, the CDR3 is TGCAGCGTTCTAAAACAGGATAACTATGGCTACACCTTC. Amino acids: CSVLKQDNYGYTF.